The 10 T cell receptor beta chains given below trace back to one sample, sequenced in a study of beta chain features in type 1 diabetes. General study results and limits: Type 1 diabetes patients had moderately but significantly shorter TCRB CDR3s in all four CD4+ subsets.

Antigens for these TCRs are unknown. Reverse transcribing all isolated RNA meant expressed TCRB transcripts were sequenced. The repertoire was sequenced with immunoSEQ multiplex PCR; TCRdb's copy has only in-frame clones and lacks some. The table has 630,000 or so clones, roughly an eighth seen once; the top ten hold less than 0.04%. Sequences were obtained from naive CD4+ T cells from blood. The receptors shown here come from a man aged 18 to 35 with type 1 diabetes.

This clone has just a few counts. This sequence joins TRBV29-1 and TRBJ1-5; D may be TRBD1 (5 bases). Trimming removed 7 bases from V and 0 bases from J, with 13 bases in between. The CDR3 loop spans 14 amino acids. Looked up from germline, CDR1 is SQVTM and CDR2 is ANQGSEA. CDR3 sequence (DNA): TGCAGCGCTCAAGACAGTCTTAGCAATCAGCCCCAGCATTTT. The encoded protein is CSAQDSLSNQPQHF.

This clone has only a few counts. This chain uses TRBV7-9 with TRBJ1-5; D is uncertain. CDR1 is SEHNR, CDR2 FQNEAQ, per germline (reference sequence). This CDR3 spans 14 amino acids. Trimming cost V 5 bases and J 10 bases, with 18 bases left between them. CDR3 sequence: CASSPLAAISPQHF. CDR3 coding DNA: TGTGCCAGCAGCCCTTTGGCGGCAATCAGTCCCCAGCATTTT. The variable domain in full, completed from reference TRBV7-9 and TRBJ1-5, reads DTGVSQNPRHKITKRGQNVTFRCDPISEHNRLYWYRQTLGQGPEFLTYFQNEAQLEKSRLLSDRFSAERPKGSFSTLEIQRTEQGDSAMYLCASSPLAAISPQHFGDGTRLSIL.

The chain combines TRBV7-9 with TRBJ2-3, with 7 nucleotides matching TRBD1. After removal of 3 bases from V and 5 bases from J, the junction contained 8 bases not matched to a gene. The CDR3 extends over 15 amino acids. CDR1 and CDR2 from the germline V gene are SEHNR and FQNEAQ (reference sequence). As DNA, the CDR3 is TGTGCCAGCAGCTTCGGACAGGTTTGGCAAGATACGCAGTATTTT. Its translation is CASSFGQVWQDTQYF. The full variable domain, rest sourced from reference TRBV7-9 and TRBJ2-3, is DTGVSQNPRHKITKRGQNVTFRCDPISEHNRLYWYRQTLGQGPEFLTYFQNEAQLEKSRLLSDRFSAERPKGSFSTLEIQRTEQGDSAMYLCASSFGQVWQDTQYFGPGTRLTVL.

The CDR3 is CAWSVLGQGAKGELFF. The CDR3 DNA reads as TGTGCCTGGAGTGTACTGGGACAGGGGGCCAAAGGGGAGCTGTTTTTT. The chain carries TRBV30 and TRBJ2-2, with 12 bases identical to TRBD1. CDR1 is GTSNPN and CDR2 is SVGIG in the germline V gene (reference sequence). V shed 0 bases, J shed 8 bases, and the junction held 7 bases outside the gene matches. The CDR3 is made up of 16 amino acids.

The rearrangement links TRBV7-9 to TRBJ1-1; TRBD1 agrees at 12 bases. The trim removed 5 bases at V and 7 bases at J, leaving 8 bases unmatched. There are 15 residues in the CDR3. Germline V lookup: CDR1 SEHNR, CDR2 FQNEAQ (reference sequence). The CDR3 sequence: CASSLRGQGAIEAFF. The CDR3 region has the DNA TGTGCCAGCAGCCTCCGGGGACAGGGGGCGATTGAAGCTTTCTTT. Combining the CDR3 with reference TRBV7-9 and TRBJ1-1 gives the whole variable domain DTGVSQNPRHKITKRGQNVTFRCDPISEHNRLYWYRQTLGQGPEFLTYFQNEAQLEKSRLLSDRFSAERPKGSFSTLEIQRTEQGDSAMYLCASSLRGQGAIEAFFGQGTRLTVV.

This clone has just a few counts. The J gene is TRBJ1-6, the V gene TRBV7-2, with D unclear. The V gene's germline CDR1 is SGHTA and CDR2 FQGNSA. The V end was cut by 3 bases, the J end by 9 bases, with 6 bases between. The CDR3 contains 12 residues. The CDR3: CASSLWGSPLHF. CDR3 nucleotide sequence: TGTGCCAGCAGCTTGTGGGGTTCACCCCTCCACTTT.

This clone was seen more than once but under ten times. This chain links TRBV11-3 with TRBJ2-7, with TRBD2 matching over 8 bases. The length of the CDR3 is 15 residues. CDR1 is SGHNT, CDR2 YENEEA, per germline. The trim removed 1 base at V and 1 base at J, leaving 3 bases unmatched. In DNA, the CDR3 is TGTGCCAGCAGCTTAGGAGTAGCGGGGTCCTACGAGCAGTACTTC. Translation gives CASSLGVAGSYEQYF.

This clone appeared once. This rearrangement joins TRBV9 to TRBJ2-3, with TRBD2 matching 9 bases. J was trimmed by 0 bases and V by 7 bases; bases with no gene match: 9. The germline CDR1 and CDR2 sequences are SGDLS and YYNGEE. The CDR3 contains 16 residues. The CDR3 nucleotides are TGTGCCAGCGGGATTAGCGGGAGCGCTAGCACAGATACGCAGTATTTT. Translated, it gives CASGISGSASTDTQYF.

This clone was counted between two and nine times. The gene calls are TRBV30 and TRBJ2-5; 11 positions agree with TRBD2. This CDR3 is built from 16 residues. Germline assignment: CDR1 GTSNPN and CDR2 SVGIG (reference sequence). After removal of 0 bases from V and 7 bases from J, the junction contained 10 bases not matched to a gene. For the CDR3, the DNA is TGTGCCTGGAGTGTACTCCCTAGCGGGGGGCGGTGGACCCAGTACTTC. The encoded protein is CAWSVLPSGGRWTQYF.

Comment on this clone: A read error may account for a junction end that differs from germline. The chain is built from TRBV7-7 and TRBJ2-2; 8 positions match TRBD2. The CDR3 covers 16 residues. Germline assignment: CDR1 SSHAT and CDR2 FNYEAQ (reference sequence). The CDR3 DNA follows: TGTGCTAGCAGCTTATACCTAGCGGGGAACACCGGGGAGCTGTTTTTT. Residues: CASSLYLAGNTGELFF. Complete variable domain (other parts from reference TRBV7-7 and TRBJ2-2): GAGVSQSPRYKVTKRGQDVTLRCDPISSHATLYWYQQALGQGPEFLTYFNYEAQPDKSGLPSDRFSAERPEGSISTLTIQRTEQRDSAMYRCASSLYLAGNTGELFFGEGSRLTVL.